One sample yielded the 24 T cell receptor beta chains listed below, sequenced in a study of blood T cell repertoires in COVID-19. Sequenced by immunoSEQ multiplex PCR; TCRdb stores in-frame clones only, minus some. This table holds approximately 71,000 clones, 90% found once. Sequencing was carried out using peripheral blood. All receptors derive from a woman aged 18-35 years with acute or convalescent COVID-19.

The chain employs TRBV7-9 and TRBJ2-2; 10 nucleotides agree with TRBD2. This CDR3 region has 17 residues. Trimming took 4 bases from V and 2 from J; bases not matched to a gene: 7. Germline-derived CDR1 and CDR2 are SEHNR and FQNEAQ (reference sequence). CDR3 residues: CASSSGLALANTGELFF. CDR3 nucleotide sequence: TGTGCCAGCAGCTCGGGACTAGCGTTAGCCAACACCGGGGAGCTGTTTTTT.

This chain joins TRBV5-1 and TRBJ2-1; 9 positions agree with TRBD2. This CDR3 has 18 amino acids. CDR1 is SGHRS, CDR2 YFSETQ, per germline. V shed 4 bases and J 8 bases; nucleotides not matched to a gene: 19. The CDR3 nucleotides read TGCGCCAGCAGCGTCAACCTAGCGGGGATTTCCTCGGCGGATGAGCAGTTCTTC. Amino acid sequence: CASSVNLAGISSADEQFF.

Here the CDR3 DNA reads TGTGCCAGCAGTTTAGGGGGCCGAAACACCATATATTTT. Translation: CASSLGGRNTIYF. The chain uses TRBV12-3 or TRBV12-4 and TRBJ1-3, with D perhaps TRBD1 (5 bases). This CDR3 has 13 amino acids. V was pared by 1 base and J by 5 bases, with 6 bases between.

The rearrangement joins TRBV6-5 to TRBJ2-7; TRBD1 aligns across 10 bases. Germline loops: CDR1 MNHEY, CDR2 SVGAGI. The V segment lost 9 bases and the J segment 3 bases; nucleotides outside the gene matches: 5. The CDR3 is 13 residues long. CDR3 protein: CASRQGAVYEQYF. The CDR3 region has the DNA TGTGCCAGTAGACAGGGGGCTGTCTACGAGCAGTACTTC.

This clone was recorded once. Written as DNA, the CDR3 is TGTGCCAGCAGTGATGTTTCGGTGTCCCGGGAGCAGTACTTC. It codes for CASSDVSVSREQYF. The chain carries TRBV2 and TRBJ2-7, with D unresolved. The CDR3 sequence is 14 residues long. V was pared by 3 bases and J by 7 bases, with 16 bases between. Germline V gene lookup returns CDR1 SNHLY and CDR2 FYNNEI.

The genes are TRBV12-3 or TRBV12-4 and TRBJ2-1, with 7 bases identical to TRBD2. The V and J ends lost 6 bases and 11 bases, in that order; junction bases with no gene match: 7. The CDR3 runs 12 residues. The CDR3: CASRGPGGKQFF. CDR3 bases: TGTGCCAGCAGAGGCCCGGGGGGTAAGCAGTTCTTC.

The chain is built from TRBV4-3 and TRBJ2-1; 8 positions agree with TRBD2. In germline, CDR1 is LGHNA, CDR2 YSLEER. The CDR3 has 17 residues. V shed 1 base, J shed 4 bases, and the junction held 9 bases outside the gene matches. CDR3 in amino acids: CASSQGELADRYNEQFF. In nucleotides, the CDR3 is TGCGCCAGCAGCCAAGGAGAACTAGCGGACCGATACAATGAGCAGTTCTTC.

V and J are TRBV7-9 and TRBJ2-6, with TRBD1 identical over 7 bases. This CDR3 has 16 residues. The V segment lost 4 bases and the J segment 0 bases; nucleotides outside the gene matches: 3. Germline CDR1 reads SEHNR; CDR2 reads FQNEAQ (reference sequence). The CDR3 sequence is CASSSGTDSGANVLTF. CDR3 bases: TGTGCCAGCAGCTCCGGGACAGACTCTGGGGCCAACGTCCTGACTTTC.

The chain uses TRBV7-9 and TRBJ2-7; D might be TRBD1 (6 bases). Trimming took off 5 bases at V and 5 bases at J, with 13 bases between the two ends. CDR1 is SEHNR, CDR2 FQNEAQ, per germline (reference sequence). This CDR3 is 13 amino acids long. The CDR3 nucleotides read TGTGCCAGCAGCGCGACCCCAGGGGACGAGCAGTACTTC. It specifies CASSATPGDEQYF.

This sequence joins TRBV7-2 and TRBJ2-3; the D is unclear. The CDR3 contains 15 residues. V lost 4 bases and J 2 bases, leaving 13 bases between the germline ends. The V gene's germline CDR1 is SGHTA and CDR2 FQGNSA. The CDR3 loop is CASSWALGNTDTQYF. CDR3 coding DNA: TGTGCCAGCAGCTGGGCCCTGGGTAACACAGATACGCAGTATTTT. The variable domain in full, completed from reference TRBV7-2 and TRBJ2-3, reads GAGVSQSPSNKVTEKGKDVELRCDPISGHTALYWYRQSLGQGLEFLIYFQGNSAPDKSGLPSDRFSAERTGGSVSTLTIQRTQQEDSAVYLCASSWALGNTDTQYFGPGTRLTVL.

CDR3 nucleotides: TGTGCCTGGAGTGTAACTAGCGGGAGTCACGAGCAGTACTTC. Its protein product is CAWSVTSGSHEQYF. This chain connects TRBV30 to TRBJ2-7, with 11 bases identical to TRBD2. CDR1 and CDR2 from the germline V gene are GTSNPN and SVGIG (reference sequence). Trimming at V came to 0 bases and at J to 5 bases, leaving 3 bases not matched to a gene. The CDR3 has 14 amino acids.

This chain uses TRBV4-2 with TRBJ1-1; 8 nucleotides match TRBD1. Germline V gene sequence: CDR1 LGHNA, CDR2 YNFKEQ. The CDR3 covers 16 residues. The J segment lost 4 bases and the V segment lost 0 bases, leaving 7 bases of the junction unmatched. The CDR3 nucleotides are TGTGCCAGCAGCCAAGACTCGGGGACAGGCGGCACTGAAGCTTTCTTT. Residues: CASSQDSGTGGTEAFF.

The V and J genes are TRBV7-9 and TRBJ2-3, with a possible D match to TRBD2 (6 bases). CDR3 size: 14 residues. The V and J ends lost 5 bases and 4 bases respectively, with 13 bases between them. CDR1 and CDR2 from the germline V gene are SEHNR and FQNEAQ (reference sequence). CDR3 nucleotides: TGTGCCAGCAGCCAAGTCGGGGGTTCAGATACGCAGTATTTT. Its translation is CASSQVGGSDTQYF.

This chain joins TRBV5-1 and TRBJ2-1; 7 bases are a match to TRBD1. Germline V gene lookup returns CDR1 SGHRS and CDR2 YFSETQ. The length of the CDR3 is 16 residues. Germline trimming cut 2 bases from V and 4 bases from J; bases unmatched to any gene: 9. CDR3 DNA sequence: TGCGCCAGCAGCTTACCTCCGACAGGGTTATACAATGAGCAGTTCTTC. As protein: CASSLPPTGLYNEQFF.

The chain uses TRBV7-8 and TRBJ1-3, with 9 bases aligning to TRBD1. The CDR3 contains 13 residues. V was clipped by 8 bases and J by 4 bases; unmatched bases: 3. From germline, CDR1 is SGHVS and CDR2 FQNEAQ. The CDR3 reads CASRGTGGNTIYF. The CDR3 DNA is TGTGCCAGCCGAGGGACAGGGGGAAACACCATATATTTT.

Only one count was recorded for this clone. The gene calls are TRBV6-2 or TRBV6-3 and TRBJ2-7, with 7 bases that match TRBD1. The V and J ends lost 2 bases and 0 bases, in that order; junction bases with no gene match: 4. The CDR3 runs 15 residues. Germline V lookup: CDR1 MNHEY, CDR2 SVGEGT. As DNA, the CDR3 is TGTGCCAGCAGTTACGCCAGGGGGAGCTCCTACGAGCAGTACTTC. This sequence encodes CASSYARGSSYEQYF.

The chain is built from TRBV5-6 and TRBJ2-7; 12 positions agree with TRBD2. V was clipped by 1 base and J by 4 bases; unmatched bases: 3. Looked up from germline, CDR1 is SGHDT and CDR2 is YYEEEE. This CDR3 contains 15 residues. The CDR3 DNA sequence: TGTGCCAGCAGCTTGACTAGCGGGAGGAGGTACGAGCAGTACTTC. It is translated as CASSLTSGRRYEQYF.

The chain employs TRBV11-2 and TRBJ1-5; D might be TRBD1 (5 bases). Germline V gene lookup returns CDR1 SGHAT and CDR2 FQNNGV. The CDR3 consists of 13 residues. Between the trimmed V and J ends, which lost 3 bases and 5 bases, there was a span of 8 bases. This chain's CDR3 is CASSFSRDQPQHF. In DNA, the CDR3 is TGTGCCAGCAGCTTTTCCAGGGATCAGCCCCAGCATTTT.

This chain uses TRBV27 with TRBJ1-1, with TRBD1 as a possible D gene (5 bases). This CDR3 is 16 amino acids long. The V gene lost 6 bases and the J gene lost 0 bases, with 17 bases spanning the gap. CDR1 is MNHEY, CDR2 SMNVEV, per germline (reference sequence). Here the CDR3 DNA reads TGTGCCAGCAGCCCTCAAGGTGGCAGGGTGAACACTGAAGCTTTCTTT. It translates to CASSPQGGRVNTEAFF.

V gene TRBV5-4 combines with J gene TRBJ2-1; a possible D gene is TRBD2 (6 bases). Germline lookup yields CDR1 SGHNT and CDR2 YYREEE (reference sequence). The CDR3 consists of 14 residues. With 0 bases removed from V and 9 bases from J, the gap between germline ends came to 13 bases. The CDR3 DNA sequence: TGTGCCAGCAGCTTGGCGTCGGGGGTAGTTGAGCAGTTCTTC. The encoded protein is CASSLASGVVEQFF.

The rearrangement joins TRBV11-2 to TRBJ2-5; 12 bases align to TRBD2. The CDR3 totals 18 residues. Germline loops: CDR1 SGHAT, CDR2 FQNNGV. Trimming at V came to 3 bases and at J to 3 bases, leaving 11 bases not matched to a gene. The CDR3 reads CASSFWSSGREVEETQYF. The CDR3 DNA is TGTGCCAGCAGCTTTTGGTCTAGCGGGAGGGAGGTTGAAGAGACCCAGTACTTC. Complete variable domain (other parts from reference TRBV11-2 and TRBJ2-5): EAGVAQSPRYKIIEKRQSVAFWCNPISGHATLYWYQQILGQGPKLLIQFQNNGVVDDSQLPKDRFSAERLKGVDSTLKIQPAKLEDSAVYLCASSFWSSGREVEETQYFGPGTRLLVL.

The chain has TRBV27 and TRBJ1-6, with 7 bases that match TRBD1. Germline assignment: CDR1 MNHEY and CDR2 SMNVEV (reference sequence). The CDR3 sequence is 15 residues long. Trimming took 6 bases from V and 10 from J; bases not matched to a gene: 12. CDR3 loop: CASRLLGQEGSPLHF. CDR3 bases: TGTGCCAGCAGACTCCTTGGACAGGAAGGCTCACCCCTCCACTTT.

This clone was picked up a small number of times. This CDR3 is CASSSHQAPNSPLHF. CDR3 coding DNA: TGCGCCAGCAGCTCCCACCAGGCCCCTAATTCACCCCTCCACTTT. The chain employs TRBV5-1 and TRBJ1-6; D unresolved. The CDR3 loop spans 15 amino acids. V lost 3 bases and J 6 bases, leaving 13 bases between the germline ends. Germline V gives CDR1 SGHRS, CDR2 YFSETQ.

V is TRBV20-1 and J is TRBJ2-2, with 11 bases lining up with TRBD2. Germline CDR1 reads DFQATT; CDR2 reads SNEGSKA (reference sequence). The CDR3 contains 17 residues. The trim removed 3 bases at V and 4 bases at J, leaving 10 bases unmatched. The DNA for the CDR3 is TGCAGTGCTAGTCGAGGTTTAGCGGGAGGGGCCACCGGGGAGCTGTTTTTT. Residues: CSASRGLAGGATGELFF.